This T cell receptor beta chain was identified during a study of blood T cell repertoires in COVID-19. Background on the study: Samples representing acute and convalescent COVID-19 were sourced from the United States, Italy and Spain.

Original handling: Reference gene primer amplification gave estimated nucleated cell counts. Sequencing used immunoSEQ multiplex PCR; TCRdb keeps in-frame clones, though not all of them. V and J calls plus clone size are reproduced from that table; the DNA served to infer D and trimming. This table has about 180,000 clones, roughly 88% appearing once. The germline V gene has CDR1 SNHLY and CDR2 FYNNEI. This CDR3 contains 12 residues. Trimming left V 7 bases short and J 7 bases short, with 14 bases between. V is TRBV2 and J is TRBJ2-7, with D perhaps TRBD2 (6 bases). Specimen: peripheral blood. The sequence was obtained from a man between 60 and 75 years old with acute or convalescent COVID-19. The chain's CDR3 is CASTGRGGEQYF. The CDR3 DNA reads as TGTGCCAGCACTGGGCGGGGCGGGGAGCAGTACTTC.